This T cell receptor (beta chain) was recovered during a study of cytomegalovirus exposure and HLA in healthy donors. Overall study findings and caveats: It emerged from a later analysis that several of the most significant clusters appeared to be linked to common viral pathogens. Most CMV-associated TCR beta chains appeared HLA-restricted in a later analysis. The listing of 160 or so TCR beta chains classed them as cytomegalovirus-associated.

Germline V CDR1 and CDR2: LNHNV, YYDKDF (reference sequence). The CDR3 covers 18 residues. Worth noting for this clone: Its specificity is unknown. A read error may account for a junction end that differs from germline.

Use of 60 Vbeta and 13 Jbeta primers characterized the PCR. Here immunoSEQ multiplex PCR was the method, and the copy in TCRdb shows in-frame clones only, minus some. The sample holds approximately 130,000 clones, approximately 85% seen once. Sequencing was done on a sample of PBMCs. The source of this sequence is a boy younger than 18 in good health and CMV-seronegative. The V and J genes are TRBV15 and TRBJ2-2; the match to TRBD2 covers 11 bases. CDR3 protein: CATSGALTSGRRTEELFF. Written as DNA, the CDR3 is TGTGCCACCAGCGGAGCCCTAACTAGCGGGAGAAGGACCGAGGAGCTGTTTTTT.